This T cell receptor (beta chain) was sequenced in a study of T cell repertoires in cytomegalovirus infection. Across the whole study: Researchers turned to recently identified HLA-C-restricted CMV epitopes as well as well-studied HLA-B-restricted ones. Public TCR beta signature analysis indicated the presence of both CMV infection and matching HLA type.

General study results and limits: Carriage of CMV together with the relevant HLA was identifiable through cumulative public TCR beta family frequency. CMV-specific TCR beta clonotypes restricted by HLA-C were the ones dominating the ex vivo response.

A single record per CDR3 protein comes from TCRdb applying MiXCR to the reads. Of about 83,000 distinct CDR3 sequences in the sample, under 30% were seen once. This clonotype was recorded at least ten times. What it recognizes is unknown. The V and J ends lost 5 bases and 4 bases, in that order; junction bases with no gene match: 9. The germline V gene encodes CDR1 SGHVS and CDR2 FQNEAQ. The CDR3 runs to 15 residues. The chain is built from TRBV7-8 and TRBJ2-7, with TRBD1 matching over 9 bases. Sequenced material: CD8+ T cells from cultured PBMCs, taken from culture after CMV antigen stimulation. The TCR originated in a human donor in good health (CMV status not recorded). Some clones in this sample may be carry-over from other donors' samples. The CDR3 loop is CASSTEVTGGYEQYF. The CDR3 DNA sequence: TGTGCCAGCAGCACAGAGGTGACAGGGGGATACGAGCAGTACTTC.